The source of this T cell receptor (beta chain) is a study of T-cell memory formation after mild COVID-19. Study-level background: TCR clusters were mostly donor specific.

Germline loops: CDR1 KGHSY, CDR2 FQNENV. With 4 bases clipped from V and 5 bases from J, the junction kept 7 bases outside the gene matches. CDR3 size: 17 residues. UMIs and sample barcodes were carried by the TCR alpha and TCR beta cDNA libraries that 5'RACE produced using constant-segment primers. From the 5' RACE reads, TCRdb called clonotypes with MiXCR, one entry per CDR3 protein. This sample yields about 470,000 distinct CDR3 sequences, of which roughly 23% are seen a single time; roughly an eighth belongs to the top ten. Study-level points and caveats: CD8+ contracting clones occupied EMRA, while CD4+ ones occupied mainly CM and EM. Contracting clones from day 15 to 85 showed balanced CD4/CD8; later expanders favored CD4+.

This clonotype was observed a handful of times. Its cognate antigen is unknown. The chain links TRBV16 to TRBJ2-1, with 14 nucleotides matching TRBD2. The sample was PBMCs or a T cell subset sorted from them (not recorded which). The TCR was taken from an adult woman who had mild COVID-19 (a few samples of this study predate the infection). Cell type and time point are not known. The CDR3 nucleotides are TGTGCCAGCAGCCCCCGGACTAGCGGGGGGTCTAACAATGAGCAGTTCTTC. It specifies CASSPRTSGGSNNEQFF.